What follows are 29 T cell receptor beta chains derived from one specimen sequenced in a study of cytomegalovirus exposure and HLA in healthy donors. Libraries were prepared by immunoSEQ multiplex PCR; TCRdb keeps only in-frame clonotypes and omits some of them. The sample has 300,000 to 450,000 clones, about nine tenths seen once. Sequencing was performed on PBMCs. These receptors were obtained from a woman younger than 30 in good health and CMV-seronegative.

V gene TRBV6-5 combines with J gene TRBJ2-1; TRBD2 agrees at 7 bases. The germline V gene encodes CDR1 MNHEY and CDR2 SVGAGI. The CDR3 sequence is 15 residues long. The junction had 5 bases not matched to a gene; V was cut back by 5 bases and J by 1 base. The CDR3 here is CASSRTRQSYNEQFF. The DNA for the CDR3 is TGTGCCAGCAGTAGGACTAGGCAGTCCTACAATGAGCAGTTCTTC.

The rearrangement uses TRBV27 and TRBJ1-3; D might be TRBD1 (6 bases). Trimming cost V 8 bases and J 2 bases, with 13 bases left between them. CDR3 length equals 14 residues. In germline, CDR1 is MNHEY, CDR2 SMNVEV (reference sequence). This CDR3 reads CASRKGGAGNTIYF. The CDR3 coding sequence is TGTGCCAGCCGCAAAGGGGGGGCTGGAAACACCATATATTTT.

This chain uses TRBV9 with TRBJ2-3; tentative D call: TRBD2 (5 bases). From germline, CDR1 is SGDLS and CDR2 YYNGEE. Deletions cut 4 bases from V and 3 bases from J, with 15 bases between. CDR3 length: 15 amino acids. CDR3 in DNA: TGTGCCAGCAGCCCTCAAAGGAGGACGACAGATACGCAGTATTTT. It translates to CASSPQRRTTDTQYF.

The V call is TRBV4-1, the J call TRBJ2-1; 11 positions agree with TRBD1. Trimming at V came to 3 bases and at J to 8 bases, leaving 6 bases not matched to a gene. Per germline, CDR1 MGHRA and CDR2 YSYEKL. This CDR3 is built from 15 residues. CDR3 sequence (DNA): TGCGCCAGCAGCCAGGGGACAGGGGGACCTTATGAGCAGTTCTTC. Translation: CASSQGTGGPYEQFF.

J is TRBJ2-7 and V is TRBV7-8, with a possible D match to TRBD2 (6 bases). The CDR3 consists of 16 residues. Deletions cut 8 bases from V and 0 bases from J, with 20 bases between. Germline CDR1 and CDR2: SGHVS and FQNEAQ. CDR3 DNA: TGTGCCAGCGGGAGGAGGGCAGGCGGAAGCTCCTACGAGCAGTACTTC. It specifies CASGRRAGGSSYEQYF.

The CDR3, as DNA: TGTGCCAGCAGTCGATGGCAGGATGGCTACACCTTC. Encoded protein: CASSRWQDGYTF. The rearrangement uses TRBV28 and TRBJ1-2; D remains ambiguous. CDR3 size: 12 residues. Germline CDR1 MDHEN, CDR2 SYDVKM. V lost 5 bases and J 6 bases, leaving 10 bases between the germline ends.

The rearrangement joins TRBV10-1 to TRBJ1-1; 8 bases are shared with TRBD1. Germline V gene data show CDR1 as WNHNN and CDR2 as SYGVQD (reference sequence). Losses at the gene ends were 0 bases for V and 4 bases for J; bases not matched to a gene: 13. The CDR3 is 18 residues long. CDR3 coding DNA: TGCGCCAGCAGTGAGTCGAGCAGGGGGCTAGAAGGTGTCACTGAAGCTTTCTTT. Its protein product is CASSESSRGLEGVTEAFF.

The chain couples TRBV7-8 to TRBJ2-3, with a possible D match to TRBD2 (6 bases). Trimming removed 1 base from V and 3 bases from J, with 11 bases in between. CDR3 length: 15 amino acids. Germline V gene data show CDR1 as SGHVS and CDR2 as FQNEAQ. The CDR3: CASSLVGSGTDTQYF. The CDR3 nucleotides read TGTGCCAGCAGCTTAGTGGGTAGCGGTACAGATACGCAGTATTTT.

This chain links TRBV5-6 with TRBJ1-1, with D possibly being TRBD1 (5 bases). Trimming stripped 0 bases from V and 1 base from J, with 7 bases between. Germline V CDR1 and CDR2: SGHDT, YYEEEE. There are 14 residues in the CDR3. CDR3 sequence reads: CASSLVRGNTEAFF. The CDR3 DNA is TGTGCCAGCAGCTTGGTTAGGGGGAACACTGAAGCTTTCTTT.

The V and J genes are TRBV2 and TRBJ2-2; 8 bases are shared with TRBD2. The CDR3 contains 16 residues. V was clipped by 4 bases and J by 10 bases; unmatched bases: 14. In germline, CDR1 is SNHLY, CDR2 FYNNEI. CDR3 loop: CASSGGLGGGPKELFF. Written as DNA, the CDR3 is TGTGCCAGCAGTGGGGGACTAGGCGGGGGGCCAAAGGAGCTGTTTTTT.

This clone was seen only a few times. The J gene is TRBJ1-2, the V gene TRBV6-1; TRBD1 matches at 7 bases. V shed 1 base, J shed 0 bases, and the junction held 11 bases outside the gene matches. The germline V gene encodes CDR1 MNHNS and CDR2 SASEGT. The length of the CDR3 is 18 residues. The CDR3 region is CASSEDGTEGSTNYGYTF. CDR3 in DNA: TGTGCCAGCAGTGAAGACGGGACAGAAGGATCGACTAACTATGGCTACACCTTC.

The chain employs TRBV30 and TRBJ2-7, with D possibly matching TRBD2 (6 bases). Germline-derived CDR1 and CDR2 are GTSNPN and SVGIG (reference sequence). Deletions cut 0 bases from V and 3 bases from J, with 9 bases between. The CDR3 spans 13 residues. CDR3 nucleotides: TGTGCCTGGAGTGTCCGGGGGAACTACGAGCAGTACTTC. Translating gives CAWSVRGNYEQYF.

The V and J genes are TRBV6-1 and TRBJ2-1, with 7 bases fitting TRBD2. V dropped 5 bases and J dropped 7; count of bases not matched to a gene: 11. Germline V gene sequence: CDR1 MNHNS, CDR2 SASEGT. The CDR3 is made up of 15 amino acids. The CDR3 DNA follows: TGTGCCAGCAGTCTACCGGCTAGCGGTATAAATGAGCAGTTCTTC. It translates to CASSLPASGINEQFF.

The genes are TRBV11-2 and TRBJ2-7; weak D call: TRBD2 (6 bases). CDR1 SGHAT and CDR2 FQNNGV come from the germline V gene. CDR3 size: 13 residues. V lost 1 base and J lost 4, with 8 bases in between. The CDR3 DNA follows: TGTGCCAGCAGCTTAGGGCTAGCGTACGAGCAGTACTTC. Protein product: CASSLGLAYEQYF.

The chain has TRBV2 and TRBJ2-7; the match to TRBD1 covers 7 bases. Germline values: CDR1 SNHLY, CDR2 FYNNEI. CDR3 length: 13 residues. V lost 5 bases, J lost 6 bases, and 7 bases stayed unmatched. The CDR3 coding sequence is TGTGCCAGCAGTTACAGGGGATCCGGCGAGCAGTACTTC. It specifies CASSYRGSGEQYF.

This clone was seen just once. As DNA, the CDR3 is TGCAGCGTTGAAGGATACAGGGGTGACTATGGCTACACCTTC. It encodes CSVEGYRGDYGYTF. The chain recombines TRBV29-1 with TRBJ1-2, with 7 positions matching TRBD1. J gave up 3 bases and V 1 base, and 5 bases lay outside the gene matches. The CDR3 is 14 amino acids. Germline CDR1 and CDR2: SQVTM and ANQGSEA.

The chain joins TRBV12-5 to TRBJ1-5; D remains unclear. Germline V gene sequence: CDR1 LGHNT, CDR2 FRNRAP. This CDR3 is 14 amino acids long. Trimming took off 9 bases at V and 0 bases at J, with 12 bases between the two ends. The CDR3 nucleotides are TGTGCTAGCGGCCCGGGGTATAGCAATCAGCCCCAGCATTTT. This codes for CASGPGYSNQPQHF.

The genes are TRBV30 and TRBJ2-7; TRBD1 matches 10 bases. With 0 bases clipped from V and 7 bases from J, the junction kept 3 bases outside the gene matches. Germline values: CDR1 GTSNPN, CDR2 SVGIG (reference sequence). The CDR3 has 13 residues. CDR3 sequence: CAWSVTGGGEQYF. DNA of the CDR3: TGTGCCTGGAGTGTGACAGGGGGCGGGGAGCAGTACTTC.

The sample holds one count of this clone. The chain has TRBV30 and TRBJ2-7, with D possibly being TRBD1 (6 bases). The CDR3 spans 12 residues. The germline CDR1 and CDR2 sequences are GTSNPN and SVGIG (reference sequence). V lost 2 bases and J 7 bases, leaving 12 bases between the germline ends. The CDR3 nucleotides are TGTGCCTGGAGTCAAAAGGGGGATGAGCAGTACTTC. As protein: CAWSQKGDEQYF.

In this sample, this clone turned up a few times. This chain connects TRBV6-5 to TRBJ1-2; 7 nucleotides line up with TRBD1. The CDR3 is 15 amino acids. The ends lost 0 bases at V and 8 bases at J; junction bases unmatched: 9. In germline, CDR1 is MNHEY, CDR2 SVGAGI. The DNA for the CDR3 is TGTGCCAGCAGTTACTCGAAAACAGGGGTTAGCGGCTACACCTTC. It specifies CASSYSKTGVSGYTF.

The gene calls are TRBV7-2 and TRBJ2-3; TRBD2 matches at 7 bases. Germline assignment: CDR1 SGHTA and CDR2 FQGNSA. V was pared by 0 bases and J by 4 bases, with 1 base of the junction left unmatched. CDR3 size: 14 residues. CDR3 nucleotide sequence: TGTGCCAGCAGCTTAGCGGCGGGAGCAGATACGCAGTATTTT. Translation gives CASSLAAGADTQYF.

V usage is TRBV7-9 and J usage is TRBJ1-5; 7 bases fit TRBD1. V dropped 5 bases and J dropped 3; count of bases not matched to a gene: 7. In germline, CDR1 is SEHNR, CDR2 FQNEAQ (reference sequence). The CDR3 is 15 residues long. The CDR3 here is CASSLGEGANQPQHF. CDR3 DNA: TGTGCCAGCAGCCTGGGCGAGGGGGCCAATCAGCCCCAGCATTTT.

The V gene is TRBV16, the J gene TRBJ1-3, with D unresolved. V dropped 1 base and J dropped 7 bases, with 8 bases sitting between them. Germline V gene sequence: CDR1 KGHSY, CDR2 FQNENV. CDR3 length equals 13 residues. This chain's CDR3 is CASSQFHGNTIYF. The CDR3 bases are TGTGCCAGCAGCCAATTTCACGGGAACACCATATATTTT. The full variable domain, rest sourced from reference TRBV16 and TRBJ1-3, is GEEVAQTPKHLVRGEGQKAKLYCAPIKGHSYVFWYQQVLKNEFKFLISFQNENVFDETGMPKERFSAKCLPNSPCSLEIQATKLEDSAVYFCASSQFHGNTIYFGEGSWLTVV.

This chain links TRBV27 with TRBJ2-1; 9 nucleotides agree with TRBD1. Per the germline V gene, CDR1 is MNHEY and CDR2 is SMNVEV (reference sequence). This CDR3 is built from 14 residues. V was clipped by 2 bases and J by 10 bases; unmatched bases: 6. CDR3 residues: CASSLGGQGGEQFF. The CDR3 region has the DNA TGTGCCAGCAGTTTAGGGGGACAGGGTGGCGAGCAGTTCTTC.

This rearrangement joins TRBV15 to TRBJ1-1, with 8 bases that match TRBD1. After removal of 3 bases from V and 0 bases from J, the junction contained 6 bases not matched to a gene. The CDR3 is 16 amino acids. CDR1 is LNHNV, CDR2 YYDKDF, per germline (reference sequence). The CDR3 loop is CATSRGARGLNTEAFF. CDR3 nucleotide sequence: TGTGCCACCAGCAGGGGTGCCAGGGGGCTGAACACTGAAGCTTTCTTT.

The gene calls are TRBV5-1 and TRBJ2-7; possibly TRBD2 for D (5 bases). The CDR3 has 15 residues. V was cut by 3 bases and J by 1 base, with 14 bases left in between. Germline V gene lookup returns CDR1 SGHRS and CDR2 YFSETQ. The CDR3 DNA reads TGCGCCAGCAGCTCTAGGAGCGGAGGATCCTACGAGCAGTACTTC. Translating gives CASSSRSGGSYEQYF.

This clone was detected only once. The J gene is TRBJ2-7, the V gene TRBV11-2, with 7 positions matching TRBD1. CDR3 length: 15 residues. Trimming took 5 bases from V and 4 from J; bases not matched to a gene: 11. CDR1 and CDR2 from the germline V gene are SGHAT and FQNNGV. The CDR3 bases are TGTGCCAGCAGCACATACAGGGGTTCCTCGTACGAGCAGTACTTC. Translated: CASSTYRGSSYEQYF.

CDR3 sequence reads: CASSPGLGTGELFF. The CDR3 nucleotides read TGCGCCAGCAGTCCCGGACTAGGTACCGGGGAGCTGTTTTTT. The V and J genes are TRBV10-1 and TRBJ2-2, with 7 bases aligning to TRBD2. V shed 5 bases, J shed 5 bases, and the junction held 5 bases outside the gene matches. CDR1 and CDR2 from the germline V gene are WNHNN and SYGVQD (reference sequence). This CDR3 is built from 14 residues.

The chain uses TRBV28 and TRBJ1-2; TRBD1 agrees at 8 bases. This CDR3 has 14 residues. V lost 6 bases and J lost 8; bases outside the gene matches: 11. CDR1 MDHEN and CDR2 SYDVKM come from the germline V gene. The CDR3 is CASSRDRGRRGYTF. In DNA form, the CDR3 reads TGTGCCAGCAGCCGAGACAGGGGAAGGAGGGGCTACACCTTC.